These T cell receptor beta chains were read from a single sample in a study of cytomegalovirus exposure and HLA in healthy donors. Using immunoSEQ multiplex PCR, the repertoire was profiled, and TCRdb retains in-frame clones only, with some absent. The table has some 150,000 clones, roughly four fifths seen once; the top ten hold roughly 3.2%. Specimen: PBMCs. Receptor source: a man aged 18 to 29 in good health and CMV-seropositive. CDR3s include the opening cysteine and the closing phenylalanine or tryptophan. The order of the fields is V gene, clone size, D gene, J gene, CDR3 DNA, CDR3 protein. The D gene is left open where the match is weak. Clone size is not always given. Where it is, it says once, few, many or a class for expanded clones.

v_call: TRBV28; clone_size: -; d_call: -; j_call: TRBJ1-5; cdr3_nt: TGTGCCAGCAGTTTAGGGCCAGGGAGGAATCAGCCCCAGCATTTT; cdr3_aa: CASSLGPGRNQPQHF
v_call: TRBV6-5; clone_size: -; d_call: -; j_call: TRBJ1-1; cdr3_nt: TGTGCCAGCAGTTACACCGGGGGCACTGAAGCTTTCTTT; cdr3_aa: CASSYTGGTEAFF
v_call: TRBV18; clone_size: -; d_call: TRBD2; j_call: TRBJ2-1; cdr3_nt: TGTGCCAGCTCCCCCGGGACTAGCGTAATCGATGAGCAGTTCTTC; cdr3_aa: CASSPGTSVIDEQFF
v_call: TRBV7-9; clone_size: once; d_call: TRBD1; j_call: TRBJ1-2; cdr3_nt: TGTGCCAGCAGCTTAGGTCTGGGACAGGGCCACTATGGCTACACCTTC; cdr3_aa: CASSLGLGQGHYGYTF
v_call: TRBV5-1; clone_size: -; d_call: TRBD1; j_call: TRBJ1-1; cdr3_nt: TGCGCCAGCAGCTCCCGGACAGGTTCCACTGAAGCTTTCTTT; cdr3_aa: CASSSRTGSTEAFF
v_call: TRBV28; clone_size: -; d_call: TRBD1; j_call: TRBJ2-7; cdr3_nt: TGTGCCAGCAGCCCGGGACAGGGGGCGCCTGGCCACAACGAGCAGTACTTC; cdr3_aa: CASSPGQGAPGHNEQYF
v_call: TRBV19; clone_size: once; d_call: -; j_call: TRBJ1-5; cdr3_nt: TGTGCCAGTAGTATTAATTTCGGCAGCGCTCAGCCCCAGCATTTT; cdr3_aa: CASSINFGSAQPQHF
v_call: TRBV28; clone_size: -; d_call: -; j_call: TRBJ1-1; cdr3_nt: TGTGCCAGCTGCGGGAGCACTGAAGCTTTCTTT; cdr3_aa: CASCGSTEAFF
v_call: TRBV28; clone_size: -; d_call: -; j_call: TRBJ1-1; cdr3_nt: TGTGCCAGCAGTCTCGCCCGGGGGGCCACTTCGAACACTGAAGCTTTCTTT; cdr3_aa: CASSLARGATSNTEAFF
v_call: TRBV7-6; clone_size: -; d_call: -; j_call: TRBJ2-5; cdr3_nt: TGTGCCAGCAGCTTAGTGGGAGGAGGGGAAGAGACCCAGTACTTC; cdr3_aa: CASSLVGGGEETQYF
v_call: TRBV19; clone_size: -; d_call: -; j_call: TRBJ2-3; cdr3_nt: TGTGCCAGTAAACAGAGCACAGATACGCAGTATTTT; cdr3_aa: CASKQSTDTQYF
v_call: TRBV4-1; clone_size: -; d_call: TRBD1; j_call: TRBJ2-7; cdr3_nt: TGCGCCAGCAGCCAAATTGGCCGGGACAGGGGCTACGAGCAGTACTTC; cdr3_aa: CASSQIGRDRGYEQYF
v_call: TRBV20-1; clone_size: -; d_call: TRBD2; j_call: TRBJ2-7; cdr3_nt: TGCAGTGCACAGACTAGCGGGAGGCTGTACTTC; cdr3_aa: CSAQTSGRLYF
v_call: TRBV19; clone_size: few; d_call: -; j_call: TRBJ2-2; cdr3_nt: TGTGCCAGCCGGGAATCCGGGGAGCTGTTTTTT; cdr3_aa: CASRESGELFF
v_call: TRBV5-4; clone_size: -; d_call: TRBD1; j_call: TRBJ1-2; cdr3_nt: TGTGCCAGCAGCCCCGACAGGGGTAGAGGCTACACCTTC; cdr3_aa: CASSPDRGRGYTF
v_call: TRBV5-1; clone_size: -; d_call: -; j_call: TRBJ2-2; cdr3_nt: TGCGCCAGCATCAGGGCAGGCACGACCGGGGAGCTGTTTTTT; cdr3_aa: CASIRAGTTGELFF
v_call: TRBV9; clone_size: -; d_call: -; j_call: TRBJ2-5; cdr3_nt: TGTGCCAGCAGCGTAGACCGGCAAGAGACCCAGTACTTC; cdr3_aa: CASSVDRQETQYF
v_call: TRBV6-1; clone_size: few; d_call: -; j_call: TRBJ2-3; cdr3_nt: TGTGCCAGCAGTGAAGGAACAGGGAGAAGAGCAGATACGCAGTATTTT; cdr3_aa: CASSEGTGRRADTQYF
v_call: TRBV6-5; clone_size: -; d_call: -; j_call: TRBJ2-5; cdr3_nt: TGTGCCAGCAGTTACTCGACAATCCAAGAGACCCAGTACTTC; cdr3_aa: CASSYSTIQETQYF
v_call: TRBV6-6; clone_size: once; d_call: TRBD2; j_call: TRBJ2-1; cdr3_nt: TGTGCCAGCAGCATGAACAGCGGGAGCTACAATGAGCAGTTCTTC; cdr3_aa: CASSMNSGSYNEQFF
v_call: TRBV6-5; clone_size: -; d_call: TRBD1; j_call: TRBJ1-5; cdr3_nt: TGTGCCAGCAGTCGGGACAGGGGGCAAGGGCAGCCCCAGCATTTT; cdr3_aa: CASSRDRGQGQPQHF
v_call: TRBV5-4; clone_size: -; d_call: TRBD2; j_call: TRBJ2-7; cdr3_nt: TGTGCCAGCAGCTCGGGACTAGCGGGAAAATACGAGCAGTACTTC; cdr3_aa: CASSSGLAGKYEQYF
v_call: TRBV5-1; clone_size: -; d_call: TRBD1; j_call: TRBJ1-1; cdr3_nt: TGCGCCAGCAGCCTCGGACAGGGGATTTCGGAAAACACTGAAGCTTTCTTT; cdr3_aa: CASSLGQGISENTEAFF
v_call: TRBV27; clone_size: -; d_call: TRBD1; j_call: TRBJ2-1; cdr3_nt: TGTGCCAGCAGTTCACGACAGGGGAGCTCCTACAATGAGCAGTTCTTC; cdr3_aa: CASSSRQGSSYNEQFF
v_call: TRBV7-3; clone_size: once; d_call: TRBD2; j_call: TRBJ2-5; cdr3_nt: TGTGCCAGCAGCTTGACTAGCGGGATCATCAAGACCCAGTACTTC; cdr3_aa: CASSLTSGIIKTQYF
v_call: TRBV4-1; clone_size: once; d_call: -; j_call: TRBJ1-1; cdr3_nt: TGCGCCAGCAGCCAAGATTTGACTCCCGATCGAGCTTTCTTT; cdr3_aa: CASSQDLTPDRAFF
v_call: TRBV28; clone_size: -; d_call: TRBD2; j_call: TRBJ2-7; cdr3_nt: TGTGCCACCCTCGGGGAGGGCCCGATCTACGAGCAGTACTTC; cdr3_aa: CATLGEGPIYEQYF
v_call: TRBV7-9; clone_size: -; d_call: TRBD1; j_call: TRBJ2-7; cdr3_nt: TGTGCCAGCAGGGGACAGGCCGAGGTCTACGAGCAGTACTTC; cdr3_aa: CASRGQAEVYEQYF
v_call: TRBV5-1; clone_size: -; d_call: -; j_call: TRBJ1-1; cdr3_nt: TGCGCCAGCAGCTTGTCCGGGATGAATACTGAAGCTTTCTTT; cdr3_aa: CASSLSGMNTEAFF
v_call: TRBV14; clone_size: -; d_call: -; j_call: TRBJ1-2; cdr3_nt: TGTGCCAGCAGCCAAGGGCGGAGGGTAGGCTATGGCTACACCTTC; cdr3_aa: CASSQGRRVGYGYTF
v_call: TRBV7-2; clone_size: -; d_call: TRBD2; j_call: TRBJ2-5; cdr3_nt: TGTGCCAGCAGCTTAGTGGCAGCGGGAGGAGCGAGGGAGACCCAGTACTTC; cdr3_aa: CASSLVAAGGARETQYF
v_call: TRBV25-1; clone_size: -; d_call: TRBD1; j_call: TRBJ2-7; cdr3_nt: TGTGCCAGCAGTACAACAGGGGACCCATCCTACGAGCAGTACTTC; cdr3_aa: CASSTTGDPSYEQYF
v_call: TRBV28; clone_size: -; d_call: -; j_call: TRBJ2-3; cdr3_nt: TGTGCCAGCAGCCCCATGTGGGCTAGCACAGATACGCAGTATTTT; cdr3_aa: CASSPMWASTDTQYF
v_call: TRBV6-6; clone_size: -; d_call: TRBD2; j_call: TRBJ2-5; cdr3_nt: TGTGCCAGCACTACCGGACTAGCGGCCTCAGAGACCCAGTACTTC; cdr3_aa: CASTTGLAASETQYF
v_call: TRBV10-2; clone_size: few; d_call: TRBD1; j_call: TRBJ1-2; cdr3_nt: TGCGCCAGCACCTCTTCCACCGGGACAGGGGTCCCTCATGGCTATGGCTACACCTTC; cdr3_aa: CASTSSTGTGVPHGYGYTF
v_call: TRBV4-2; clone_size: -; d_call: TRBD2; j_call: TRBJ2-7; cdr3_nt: TGTGCCAGCAGCCAAGATGGGGGACTAGCGGCCTCCTACGAGCAGTACTTC; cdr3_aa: CASSQDGGLAASYEQYF
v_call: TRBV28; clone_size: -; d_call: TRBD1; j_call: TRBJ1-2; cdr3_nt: TGTGCCAGCATTACCGGGACAGGGTCCGATGGCTACACCTTC; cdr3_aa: CASITGTGSDGYTF
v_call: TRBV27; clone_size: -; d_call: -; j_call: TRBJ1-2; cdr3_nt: TGTGCCAGCAGTTGGGGGGGGGCAGGGGCTGATGGCTACACCTTC; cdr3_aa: CASSWGGAGADGYTF
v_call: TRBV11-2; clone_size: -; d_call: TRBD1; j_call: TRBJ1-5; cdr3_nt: TGTGCCAGCAGCCCGACAGGGATTAGCAATCAGCCCCAGCATTTT; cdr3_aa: CASSPTGISNQPQHF
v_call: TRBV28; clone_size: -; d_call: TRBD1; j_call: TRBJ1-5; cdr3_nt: TGTGCCAGCAGCCCGAAGGGACAGGGGAGCAATCAGCCCCAGCATTTT; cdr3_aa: CASSPKGQGSNQPQHF
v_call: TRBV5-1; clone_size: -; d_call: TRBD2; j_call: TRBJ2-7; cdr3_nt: TGCGCCAGCAGCTTGGGGGGTAGCGGGGTCTACGAGCAGTACTTC; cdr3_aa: CASSLGGSGVYEQYF
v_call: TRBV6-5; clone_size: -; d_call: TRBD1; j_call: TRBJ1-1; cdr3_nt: TGTGCCAGCAGCAGACAGGGGAACACTGAAGCTTTCTTT; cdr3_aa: CASSRQGNTEAFF
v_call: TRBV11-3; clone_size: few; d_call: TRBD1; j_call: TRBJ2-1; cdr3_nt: TGTGCCAGCAGCCCGGGGACAGATGAGCAGTTCTTC; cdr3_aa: CASSPGTDEQFF
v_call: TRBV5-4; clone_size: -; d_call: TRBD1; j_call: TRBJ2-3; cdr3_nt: TGTGCCAGCAGCTTGGCCTCTGTAGCAGGGGGCAGAGATACGCAGTATTTT; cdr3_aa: CASSLASVAGGRDTQYF
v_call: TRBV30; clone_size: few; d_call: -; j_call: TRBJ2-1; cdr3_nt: TGTGCCTGGAGTAGACTAAACAATGAGCAGTTCTTC; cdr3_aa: CAWSRLNNEQFF
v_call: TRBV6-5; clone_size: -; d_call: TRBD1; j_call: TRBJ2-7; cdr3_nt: TGTGCCAGCAGGGCAGGGGGCTTGTACGAGCAGTACTTC; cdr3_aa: CASRAGGLYEQYF
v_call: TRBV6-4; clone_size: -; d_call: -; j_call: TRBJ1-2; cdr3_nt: TGTGCCAGCAGTCCAGCTCCGGAGGAGGGGCGCGGCTACACCTTC; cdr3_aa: CASSPAPEEGRGYTF
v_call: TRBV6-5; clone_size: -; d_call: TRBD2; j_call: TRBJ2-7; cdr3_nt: TGTGCCAGCAGACCGGGACTAAACTACGAGCAGTACTTC; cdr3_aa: CASRPGLNYEQYF
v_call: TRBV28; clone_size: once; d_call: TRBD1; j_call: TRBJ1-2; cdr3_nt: TGTGCCAGCAGTTTCAGGGGGGCAGTTCAGGGCTACACCTTC; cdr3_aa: CASSFRGAVQGYTF
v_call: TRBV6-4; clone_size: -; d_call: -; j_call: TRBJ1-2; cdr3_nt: TGTGCCAGCAGCGCCCAGACCGGGGACTATGGCTACACCTTC; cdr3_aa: CASSAQTGDYGYTF
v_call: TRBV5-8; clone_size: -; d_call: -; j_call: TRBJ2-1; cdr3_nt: TGTGCCAGCAGCTTGTTATTGGGGGCGCGGAATGAGCAGTTCTTC; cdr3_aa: CASSLLLGARNEQFF
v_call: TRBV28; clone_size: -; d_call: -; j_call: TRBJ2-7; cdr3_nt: TGTGCCAGCAGTGTGGCGGGATATTCCTACGAGCAGTACTTC; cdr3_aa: CASSVAGYSYEQYF
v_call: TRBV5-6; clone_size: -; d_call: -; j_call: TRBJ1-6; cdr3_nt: TGTGCCAGCAGCTTGGCCGGGAGCTCCTATAATTCACCCCTCCACTTT; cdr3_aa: CASSLAGSSYNSPLHF